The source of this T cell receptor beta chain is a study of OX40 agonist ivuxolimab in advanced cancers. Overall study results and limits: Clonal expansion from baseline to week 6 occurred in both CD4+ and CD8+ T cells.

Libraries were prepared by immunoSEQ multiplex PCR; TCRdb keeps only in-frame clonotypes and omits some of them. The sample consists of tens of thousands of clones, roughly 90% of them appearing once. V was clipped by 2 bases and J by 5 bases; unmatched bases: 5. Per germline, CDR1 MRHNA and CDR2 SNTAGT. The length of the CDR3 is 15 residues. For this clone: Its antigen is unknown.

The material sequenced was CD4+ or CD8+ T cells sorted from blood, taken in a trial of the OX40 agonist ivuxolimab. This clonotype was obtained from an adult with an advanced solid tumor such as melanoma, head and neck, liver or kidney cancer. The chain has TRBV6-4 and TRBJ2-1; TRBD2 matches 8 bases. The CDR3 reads CASSDVAGRNNEQFF. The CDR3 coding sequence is TGTGCCAGCAGTGACGTAGCGGGGAGAAACAATGAGCAGTTCTTC.